These T cell receptor beta chains were read from a single sample in a study of blood T cell repertoires in COVID-19. Method: immunoSEQ multiplex PCR; TCRdb's copy keeps in-frame clones and lacks some. Among approximately 150,000 clones listed, 84% were seen once. Sequenced sample: peripheral blood. The receptors were sampled from a woman aged 80 or over with acute or convalescent COVID-19. CDR3s include the opening cysteine and the closing phenylalanine or tryptophan. Fields, in order: J gene, CDR3 length, V gene, CDR3 protein.

J: TRBJ2-6
length: 13
V: TRBV24-1
CDR3: CATSAYGANVLTF

J: TRBJ2-7
length: 18
V: TRBV15
CDR3: CATSATPERQLTSYEQYF

J: TRBJ1-1
length: 17
V: TRBV7-3
CDR3: CASILSSAHKRNTEAFF

J: TRBJ1-1
length: 13
V: TRBV5-4
CDR3: CASSLGRNTEAFF

J: TRBJ1-4
length: 16
V: TRBV4-1
CDR3: CASSQPRLEGSEKLFF

J: TRBJ1-1
length: 11
V: TRBV29-1
CDR3: CSVSTGTEAFF

J: TRBJ1-2
length: 15
V: TRBV10-3
CDR3: CAISGGQNLAYGYTF

J: TRBJ1-4
length: 13
V: TRBV6-1
CDR3: CASSDSSHEKLFF

J: TRBJ2-3
length: 18
V: TRBV23-1
CDR3: CASSQSIWQVKTTDTQYF

J: TRBJ1-1
length: 21
V: TRBV28
CDR3: CASSLFSIRGVYPLGNTEAFF

J: TRBJ2-7
length: 14
V: TRBV5-1
CDR3: CASSVAGGPSEQYF

J: TRBJ1-5
length: 14
V: TRBV5-1
CDR3: CASSDGQGNQPQHF

J: TRBJ1-1
length: 17
V: TRBV11-2
CDR3: CASSRPPLGLGNTEAFF

J: TRBJ2-7
length: 15
V: TRBV3-1/TRBV3-2
CDR3: CASSPGLADGIEQYF

J: TRBJ2-7
length: 14
V: TRBV28
CDR3: CASSLPLQGAEQYF

J: TRBJ2-1
length: 12
V: TRBV3-1/TRBV3-2
CDR3: CASSPIQGALFF

J: TRBJ1-5
length: 13
V: TRBV12-3/TRBV12-4
CDR3: CASSPYSNQPQHF

J: TRBJ2-1
length: 13
V: TRBV19
CDR3: CASSIARADEQFF

J: TRBJ2-4
length: 15
V: TRBV19
CDR3: CASTAGGTTKNIQYF

J: TRBJ1-6
length: 16
V: TRBV4-2
CDR3: CASSRDRSSYNSPLHF

J: TRBJ1-6
length: 15
V: TRBV30
CDR3: CAWSALSWANSPLHF

J: TRBJ1-1
length: 14
V: TRBV6-2/TRBV6-3
CDR3: CASSYLDRNTEAFF

J: TRBJ1-5
length: 14
V: TRBV5-1
CDR3: CASSLTGGQRPQHF

J: TRBJ1-1
length: 15
V: TRBV9
CDR3: CASSVVTGMNTEAFF

J: TRBJ1-4
length: 15
V: TRBV15
CDR3: CATSRDRGANEKLFF

J: TRBJ1-5
length: 13
V: TRBV12-3/TRBV12-4
CDR3: CASRGQDNQPQHF

J: TRBJ1-5
length: 14
V: TRBV28
CDR3: CASSQGRGNQPQHF

J: TRBJ1-1
length: 16
V: TRBV18
CDR3: CASSLTLKQVNTEAFF

J: TRBJ1-2
length: 12
V: TRBV5-1
CDR3: CASSFDSYGYTF

J: TRBJ2-3
length: 14
V: TRBV6-4
CDR3: CASSPTPGTGAQYF

J: TRBJ1-4
length: 16
V: TRBV5-1
CDR3: CASSLGTGSHNEKLFF

J: TRBJ1-2
length: 15
V: TRBV7-2
CDR3: CASSLEQGRGYGYTF

J: TRBJ1-6
length: 14
V: TRBV2
CDR3: CASSKDRVNSPLHF

J: TRBJ1-1
length: 15
V: TRBV13
CDR3: CASSSYRGQDTEAFF

J: TRBJ2-5
length: 15
V: TRBV5-1
CDR3: CASSPTSGGQETQYF

J: TRBJ1-2
length: 14
V: TRBV7-2
CDR3: CASSPGTVDYGYTF

J: TRBJ2-7
length: 12
V: TRBV6-2/TRBV6-3
CDR3: CASSHSSYEQYF

J: TRBJ2-7
length: 14
V: TRBV23-1
CDR3: CASSQVLSSYEQYF

J: TRBJ1-4
length: 16
V: TRBV15
CDR3: CATRKGLIARDEKLFF

J: TRBJ2-2
length: 15
V: TRBV27
CDR3: CASSFSGSGPGELFF

J: TRBJ2-7
length: 16
V: TRBV5-5
CDR3: CASSLAAGQVRYEQYF

J: TRBJ2-3
length: 15
V: TRBV29-1
CDR3: CSVAAGRGSTDTQYF

J: TRBJ2-1
length: 14
V: TRBV19
CDR3: CASSTGGLQGEQFF

J: TRBJ1-1
length: 15
V: TRBV3-1/TRBV3-2
CDR3: CASSQGLRTVQEAFF

J: TRBJ2-5
length: 18
V: TRBV2
CDR3: CASSEVAPGLAIQETQYF